Sequencing of this T cell receptor (beta chain) was carried out in a study of blood T cell repertoires in COVID-19. Study at large: COVID-19 samples from acute and convalescent phases originated in the United States, Italy and Spain.

In germline, CDR1 is ENHRY, CDR2 SYGVKD. V was trimmed by 2 bases and J by 4 bases, leaving 18 bases between them. This CDR3 is 17 amino acids long. TCRdb's table, derived via immunoSEQ multiplex PCR, lists solely in-frame clones and lacks some. The sample has some 260,000 clones, about 87% seen once. Sequencing was carried out using peripheral blood. This sequence originates from a woman between 70 and 85 years old with COVID-19, enrolled during active disease. The chain recombines TRBV10-3 with TRBJ1-5; weak D call: TRBD1 (6 bases). The CDR3 nucleotides are TGTGCCATCAGTGAGACCTCCGGAGGGGGAGGGAATCAGCCCCAGCATTTT. It is translated as CAISETSGGGGNQPQHF.